This is a list of T cell receptor beta chains from one sample in a study of blood T cell repertoires in COVID-19. Libraries were prepared by immunoSEQ multiplex PCR; TCRdb keeps only in-frame clonotypes and omits some of them. This sample yields 200,000 to 250,000 clones, of which about 88% are seen a single time; just over 2.5% belongs to the top ten. Sequences were obtained from PBMCs or T cells enriched from blood (not recorded which). The receptor source for this set is a woman under 40 who had recovered from COVID-19. The CDR3 runs from the conserved cysteine through the conserved F or W. A D gene is named only where the DNA matches it firmly. Only some rows state a clone size, as once, few, many or a class for expanded clones.

d_call: NA; j_call: TRBJ2-1; v_call: TRBV4-1; clone_size: once; cdr3_aa: CASSQVGDWDNEQFF
d_call: TRBD2; j_call: TRBJ2-3; v_call: TRBV3-1/TRBV3-2; clone_size: NA; cdr3_aa: CASSQMGLAGTDTQYF
d_call: NA; j_call: TRBJ1-2; v_call: TRBV27; clone_size: few; cdr3_aa: CASSWDKNYGYTF
d_call: NA; j_call: TRBJ1-6; v_call: TRBV7-9; clone_size: NA; cdr3_aa: CASSPGQGNNSPLHF
d_call: NA; j_call: TRBJ1-5; v_call: TRBV27; clone_size: NA; cdr3_aa: CASSLRGTASNQPQHF
d_call: NA; j_call: TRBJ1-5; v_call: TRBV3-1/TRBV3-2; clone_size: NA; cdr3_aa: CASSQGVGGRYSNQPQHF
d_call: NA; j_call: TRBJ1-3; v_call: TRBV7-9; clone_size: few; cdr3_aa: CASSLGPQGVVGNTIYF
d_call: NA; j_call: TRBJ2-7; v_call: TRBV11-2; clone_size: NA; cdr3_aa: CASSLVSGRVGSYEQYF
d_call: NA; j_call: TRBJ1-2; v_call: TRBV7-2; clone_size: NA; cdr3_aa: CASSLTDSGYTF
d_call: TRBD2; j_call: TRBJ2-3; v_call: TRBV5-1; clone_size: NA; cdr3_aa: CASSKQVSASGASDTQYF
d_call: TRBD1; j_call: TRBJ1-1; v_call: TRBV19; clone_size: NA; cdr3_aa: CASNTGQRNTEAFF
d_call: NA; j_call: TRBJ2-5; v_call: TRBV7-9; clone_size: NA; cdr3_aa: CASSLESRELQETQYF
d_call: NA; j_call: TRBJ1-2; v_call: TRBV11-2; clone_size: NA; cdr3_aa: CASSITLTGNYGYTF
d_call: NA; j_call: TRBJ1-1; v_call: TRBV6-5; clone_size: NA; cdr3_aa: CASSYGSSNTEAFF
d_call: NA; j_call: TRBJ2-1; v_call: TRBV7-9; clone_size: NA; cdr3_aa: CASSILVASNEQFF
d_call: NA; j_call: TRBJ1-1; v_call: TRBV5-1; clone_size: NA; cdr3_aa: CASSPARRQNTEAFF
d_call: TRBD1; j_call: TRBJ1-2; v_call: TRBV12-3/TRBV12-4; clone_size: NA; cdr3_aa: CASSLQGIYGYTF
d_call: NA; j_call: TRBJ1-3; v_call: TRBV6-1; clone_size: NA; cdr3_aa: CASSELGAAGNTIYF
d_call: NA; j_call: TRBJ1-1; v_call: TRBV7-9; clone_size: NA; cdr3_aa: CASSKVGGNTEAFF
d_call: NA; j_call: TRBJ2-7; v_call: TRBV25-1; clone_size: NA; cdr3_aa: CASSDYYEQYF
d_call: TRBD1; j_call: TRBJ2-2; v_call: TRBV5-8; clone_size: NA; cdr3_aa: CASSPGTGNTGELFF
d_call: TRBD1; j_call: TRBJ1-1; v_call: TRBV7-6; clone_size: NA; cdr3_aa: CASSPRQGGSPEAFF